This TCR beta chain was profiled in a study of blood T cells in healthy people across ages. Findings of the study overall: The study lacked donor CMV status, which possibly confounded expanded clonotype changes.

The V gene end was trimmed by 5 bases and the J gene end by 8 bases; junction bases not matched to a gene: 7. Germline loops: CDR1 LNHDA, CDR2 SQIVND (reference sequence). CDR3 length equals 14 residues. As for this clonotype: The antigen remains unidentified.

A J-beta primer mix and a sample-barcoded 5' primer were used in a second PCR of roughly 6 to 11 cycles. TCRdb processed the 5' RACE reads anew with MiXCR; each CDR3 protein has one entry. The sample lists 650,000 to 1,000,000 distinct CDR3 sequences, around 36% occurring once. Caucasian individuals from Russia who were healthy and aged 6 to 90 acted as donors. This sequence originates from a young man in good health. The chain joins TRBV19 to TRBJ2-2; 8 bases align to TRBD1. Sequenced input: blood. The CDR3: CASSQGAVSGELFF. CDR3 nucleotide sequence: TGTGCCAGTAGTCAGGGGGCCGTATCGGGGGAGCTGTTTTTT. The full variable domain, in which reference TRBV19 and TRBJ2-2 provide the parts outside the CDR3, is DGGITQSPKYLFRKEGQNVTLSCEQNLNHDAMYWYRQDPGQGLRLIYYSQIVNDFQKGDIAEGYSVSREKKESFPLTVTSAQKNPTAFYLCASSQGAVSGELFFGEGSRLTVL.